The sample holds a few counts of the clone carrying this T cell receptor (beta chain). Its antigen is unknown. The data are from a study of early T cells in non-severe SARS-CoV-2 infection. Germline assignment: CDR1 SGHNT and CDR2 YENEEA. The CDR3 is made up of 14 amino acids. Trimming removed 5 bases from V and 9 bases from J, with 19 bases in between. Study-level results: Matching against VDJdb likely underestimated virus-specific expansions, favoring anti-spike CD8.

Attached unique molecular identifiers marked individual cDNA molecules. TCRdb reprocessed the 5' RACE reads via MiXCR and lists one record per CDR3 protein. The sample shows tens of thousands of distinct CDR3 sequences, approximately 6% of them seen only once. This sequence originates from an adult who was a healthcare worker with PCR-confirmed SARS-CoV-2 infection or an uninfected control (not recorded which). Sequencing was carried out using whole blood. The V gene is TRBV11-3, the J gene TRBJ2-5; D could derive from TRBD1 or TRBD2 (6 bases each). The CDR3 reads CASSPGGLAEPQYF. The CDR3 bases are TGTGCCAGCAGCCCTGGGGGGCTAGCCGAGCCCCAGTACTTC.